The clone carrying this TCR beta chain was detected once. The CDR3 is 18 amino acids. With 4 bases clipped from V and 9 bases from J, the junction kept 14 bases outside the gene matches. Germline assignment: CDR1 SEHNR and CDR2 FQNEAQ (reference sequence). Profiling relied on immunoSEQ multiplex PCR, and the TCRdb table lists in-frame clones only, not all of them. In the table there are 200,000 to 300,000 clones, less than 90% of which are singletons. The data derive from a study of blood T cell repertoires in COVID-19. Turning to the study itself: Sample material is recorded as cDNA or gDNA derived from T cells, B-cell-depleted T cells, or PBMCs.

V and J are TRBV7-9 and TRBJ2-1; TRBD2 agrees at 14 bases. Sequences were obtained from peripheral blood. This TCR derives from a man younger than 45 with active or convalescent COVID-19. CDR3 DNA: TGTGCCAGCAGCTCGAACTTATGGACTAGCGGGGGGCAGGTTGAGCAGTTCTTC. Its protein product is CASSSNLWTSGGQVEQFF.